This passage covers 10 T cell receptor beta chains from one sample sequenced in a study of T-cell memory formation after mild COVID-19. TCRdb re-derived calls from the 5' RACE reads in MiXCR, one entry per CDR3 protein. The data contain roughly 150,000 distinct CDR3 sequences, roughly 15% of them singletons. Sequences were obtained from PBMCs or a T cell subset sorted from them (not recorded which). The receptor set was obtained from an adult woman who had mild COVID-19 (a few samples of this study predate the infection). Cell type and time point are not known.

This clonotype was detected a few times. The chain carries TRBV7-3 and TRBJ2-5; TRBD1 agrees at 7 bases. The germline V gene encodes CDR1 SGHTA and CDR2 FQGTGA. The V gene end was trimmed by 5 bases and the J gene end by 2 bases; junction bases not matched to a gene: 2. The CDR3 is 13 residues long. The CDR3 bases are TGTGCCAGCAGCACGGACAGGCAAGAGACCCAGTACTTC. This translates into CASSTDRQETQYF.

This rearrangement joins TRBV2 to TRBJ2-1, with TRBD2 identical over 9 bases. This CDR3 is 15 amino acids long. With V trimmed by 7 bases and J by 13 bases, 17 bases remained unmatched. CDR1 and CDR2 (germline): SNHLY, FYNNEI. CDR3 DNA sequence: TGTGCCAGCACACAAGCGGGGGGCTGGAGTATAGAACAGTTCTTC. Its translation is CASTQAGGWSIEQFF.

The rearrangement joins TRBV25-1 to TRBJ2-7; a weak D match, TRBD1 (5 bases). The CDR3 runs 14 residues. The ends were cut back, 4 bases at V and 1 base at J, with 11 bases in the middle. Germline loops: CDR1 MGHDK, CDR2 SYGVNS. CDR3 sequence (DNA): TGTGCCAGCAGTGTTGGGGCAGGTTCCTACGAGCAGTACTTC. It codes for CASSVGAGSYEQYF.

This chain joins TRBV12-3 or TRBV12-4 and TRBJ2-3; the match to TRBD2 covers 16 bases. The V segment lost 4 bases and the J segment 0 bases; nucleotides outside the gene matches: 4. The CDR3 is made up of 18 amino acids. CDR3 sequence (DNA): TGTGCCAGCAGTTGGGGACTAGCGGGGGGGAGAAGCACAGATACGCAGTATTTT. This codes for CASSWGLAGGRSTDTQYF.

CDR3 nucleotides: TGCGCCAGCAGCCCGGTTGGAGTTTCGTACGCCTCGAGGGGAACCGGGGAGCTGTTTTTT. As protein: CASSPVGVSYASRGTGELFF. The chain combines TRBV5-1 with TRBJ2-2, with D tentatively TRBD1 or TRBD2 (5 bases each). The germline gives CDR1 SGHRS, CDR2 YFSETQ. This CDR3 has 20 amino acids. V lost 4 bases and J 5 bases, leaving 30 bases between the germline ends.

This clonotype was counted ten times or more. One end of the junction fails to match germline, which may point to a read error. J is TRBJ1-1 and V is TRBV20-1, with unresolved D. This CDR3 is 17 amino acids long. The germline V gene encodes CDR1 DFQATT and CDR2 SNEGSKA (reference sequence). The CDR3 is CSARDSGGLGLKTEAFF. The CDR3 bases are TGCAGTGCTAGAGACTCGGGAGGTTTGGGATTGAAGACTGAAGCTTTCTTT.

Written as DNA, the CDR3 is TGCAGTGCTACCTTGTTCGGGGGGCTGGGCACTGAAGCTTTCTTT. Encoded protein: CSATLFGGLGTEAFF. The rearrangement joins TRBV20-1 to TRBJ1-1, with D possibly matching TRBD1 (6 bases). The CDR3 length is 15 residues. Germline CDR1 is DFQATT and CDR2 is SNEGSKA (reference sequence). The germline V and J ends were trimmed by 4 bases and 4 bases, with 19 bases remaining between them.

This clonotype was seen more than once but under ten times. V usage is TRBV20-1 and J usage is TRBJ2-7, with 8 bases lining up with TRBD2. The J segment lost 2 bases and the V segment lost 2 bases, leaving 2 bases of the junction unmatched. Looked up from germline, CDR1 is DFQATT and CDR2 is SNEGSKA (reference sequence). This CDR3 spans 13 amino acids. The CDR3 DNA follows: TGCAGTGCTAGACGGGAGGGGACCTACGAGCAGTACTTC. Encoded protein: CSARREGTYEQYF.

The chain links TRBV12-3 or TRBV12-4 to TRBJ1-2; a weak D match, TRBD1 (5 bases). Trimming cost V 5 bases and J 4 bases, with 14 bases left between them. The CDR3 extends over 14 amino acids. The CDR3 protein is CASSLIDSFYGYTF. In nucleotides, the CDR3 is TGTGCCAGCAGTCTCATCGACAGCTTCTATGGCTACACCTTC.

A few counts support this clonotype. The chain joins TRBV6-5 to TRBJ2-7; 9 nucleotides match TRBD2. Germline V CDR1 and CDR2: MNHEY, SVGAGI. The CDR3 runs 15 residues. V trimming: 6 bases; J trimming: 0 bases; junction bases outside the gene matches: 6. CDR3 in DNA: TGTGCCAGCAGCACCGGACTAGCGCTCTCCTACGAGCAGTACTTC. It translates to CASSTGLALSYEQYF.